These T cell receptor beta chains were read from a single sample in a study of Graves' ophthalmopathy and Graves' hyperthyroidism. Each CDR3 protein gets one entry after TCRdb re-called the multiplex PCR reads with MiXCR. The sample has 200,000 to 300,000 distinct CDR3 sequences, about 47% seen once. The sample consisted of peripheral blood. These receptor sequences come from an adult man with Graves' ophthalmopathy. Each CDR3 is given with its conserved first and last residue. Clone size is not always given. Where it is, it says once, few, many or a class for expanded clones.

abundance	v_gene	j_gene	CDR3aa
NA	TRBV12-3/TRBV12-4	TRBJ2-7	CASSLAGGGPAYEQYF
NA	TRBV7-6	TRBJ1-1	CASSLPGQGLEAFF
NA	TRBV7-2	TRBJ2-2	CASGRAGEWTGELFF
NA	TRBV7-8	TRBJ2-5	CASRRRQGETQYF
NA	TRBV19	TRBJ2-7	CASSMRLAGTYEQYF
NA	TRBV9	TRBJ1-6	CASSLGADYFLNSPLHF
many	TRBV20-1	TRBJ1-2	CSARGSRDSGYTF
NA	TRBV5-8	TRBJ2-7	CASSQSPGTRGRVSEQYF
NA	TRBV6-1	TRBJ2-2	CASTRLAVNTGELFF
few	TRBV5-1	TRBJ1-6	CASTLQGFNSPLHF
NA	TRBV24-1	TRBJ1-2	CATSDSPPGYGYTF
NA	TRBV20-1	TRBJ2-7	CSARAGTGQGYEQYF
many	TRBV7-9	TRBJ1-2	CASSVQGGRGYTF
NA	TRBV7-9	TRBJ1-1	CASSFGLAGTEAFF
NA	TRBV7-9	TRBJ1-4	CASSSGYGGMKEKLFF
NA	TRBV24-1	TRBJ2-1	CATSDDSGTGTNEQFF
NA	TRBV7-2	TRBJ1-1	CASSYPGDSPWGTEAFF
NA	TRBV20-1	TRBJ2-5	CSARSGDRLKETQYF
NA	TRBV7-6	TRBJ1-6	CASSFGSENSPLHF
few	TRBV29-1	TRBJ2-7	CSVGTSGAMQYF
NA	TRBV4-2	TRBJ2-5	CASSQVVGEETQYF
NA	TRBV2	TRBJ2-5	CASSPQTSGGETQYF
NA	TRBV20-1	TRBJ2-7	CNARSGSDYEQYF
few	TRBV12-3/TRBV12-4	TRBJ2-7	CASSLARQGNPYEQYF
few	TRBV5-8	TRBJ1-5	CASSLSEDRDQPQHF
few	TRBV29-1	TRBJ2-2	CSFRKGVTGELFF
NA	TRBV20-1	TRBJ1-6	CSARLQGTAAKPLHF
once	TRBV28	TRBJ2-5	CASSLGGSGGGETQYF
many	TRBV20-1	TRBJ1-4	CSARDQGGIKLFF
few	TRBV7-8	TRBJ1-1	CASSRTDVKAFF
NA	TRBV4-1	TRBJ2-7	CASSPPNRDSYEQYF
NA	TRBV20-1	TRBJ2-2	CSATLAGGEAGELFF
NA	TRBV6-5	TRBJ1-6	CASSVPAYNSPLHF
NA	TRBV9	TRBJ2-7	CASSNGRGPYEQYF
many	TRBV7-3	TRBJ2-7	CASSPLAGGLNEQYF
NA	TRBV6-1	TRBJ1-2	CASNPRGRFYGYTF
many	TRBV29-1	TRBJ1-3	CSVDMGSGNTIYF
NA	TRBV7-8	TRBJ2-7	CASSYVAGGPYEQYF
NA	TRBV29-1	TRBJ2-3	CSVARGRGDTQYF
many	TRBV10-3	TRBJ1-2	CAISEDRGGYTF
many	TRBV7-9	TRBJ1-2	CASSLHTF